This record concerns one T cell receptor (beta chain) sequence. The repertoire was sequenced with immunoSEQ multiplex PCR; TCRdb's copy has only in-frame clones and lacks some. The table records around 250,000 clones, 90% to 95% of them present only once. J was trimmed by 4 bases and V by 3 bases; bases with no gene match: 1. The CDR3 extends over 13 amino acids. Looked up from germline, CDR1 is SGHTA and CDR2 is FQGNSA. The data stem from a study of blood T cell repertoires in COVID-19. This chain uses TRBV7-2 with TRBJ1-1; 8 bases agree with TRBD1. Sequencing input: PBMCs or T cells enriched from blood (not recorded which). The sequence was obtained from a human donor in a cohort exposed to, infected with or recovered from COVID-19 (not recorded which). The donor label of this sample is uncertain. The CDR3 region is CASSFQGATEAFF. CDR3 nucleotides: TGTGCCAGCAGCTTCCAGGGGGCCACTGAAGCTTTCTTT.